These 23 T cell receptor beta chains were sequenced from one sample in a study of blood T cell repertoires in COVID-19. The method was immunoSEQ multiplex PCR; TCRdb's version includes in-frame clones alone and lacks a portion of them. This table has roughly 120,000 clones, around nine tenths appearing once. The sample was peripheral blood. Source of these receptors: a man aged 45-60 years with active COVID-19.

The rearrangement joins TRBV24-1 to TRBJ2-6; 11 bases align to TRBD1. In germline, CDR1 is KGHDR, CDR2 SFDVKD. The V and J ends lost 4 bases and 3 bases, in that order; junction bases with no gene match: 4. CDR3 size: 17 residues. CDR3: CATSDWTGGGGANVLTF. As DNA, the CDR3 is TGTGCCACCAGTGACTGGACAGGGGGCGGTGGGGCCAACGTCCTGACTTTC.

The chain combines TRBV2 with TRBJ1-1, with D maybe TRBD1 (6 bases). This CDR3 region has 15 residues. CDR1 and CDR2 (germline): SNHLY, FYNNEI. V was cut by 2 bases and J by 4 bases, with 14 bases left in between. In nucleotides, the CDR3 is TGTGCCAGCAGTGAACCCACAGGGTCTCGCACTGAAGCTTTCTTT. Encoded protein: CASSEPTGSRTEAFF.

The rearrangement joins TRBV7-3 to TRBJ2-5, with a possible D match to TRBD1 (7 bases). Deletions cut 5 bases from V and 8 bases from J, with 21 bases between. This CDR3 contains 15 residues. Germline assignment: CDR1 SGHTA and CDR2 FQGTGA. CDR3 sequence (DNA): TGTGCCAGCAGCCTGGGGTCAGGGGGGACCGACACCCAGTACTTC. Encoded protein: CASSLGSGGTDTQYF.

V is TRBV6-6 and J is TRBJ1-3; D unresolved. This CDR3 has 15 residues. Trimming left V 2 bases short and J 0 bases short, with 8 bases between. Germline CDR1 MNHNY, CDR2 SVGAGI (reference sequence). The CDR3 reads CASSYEGSSGNTIYF. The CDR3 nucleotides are TGTGCCAGCAGTTACGAGGGAAGCTCTGGAAACACCATATATTTT.

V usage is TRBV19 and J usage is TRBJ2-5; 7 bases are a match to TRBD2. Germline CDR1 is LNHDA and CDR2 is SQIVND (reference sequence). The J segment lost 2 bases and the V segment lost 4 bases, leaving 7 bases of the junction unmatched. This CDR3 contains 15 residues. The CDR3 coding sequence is TGTGCCAGTAGTACCCGCAGGGAGGGACAAGAGACCCAGTACTTC. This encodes CASSTRREGQETQYF.

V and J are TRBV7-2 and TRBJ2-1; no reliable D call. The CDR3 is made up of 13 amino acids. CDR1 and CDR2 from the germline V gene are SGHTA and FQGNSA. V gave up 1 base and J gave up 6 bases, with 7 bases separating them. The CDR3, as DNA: TGTGCCAGCAGCTTAGAGCTCATCAATGAGCAGTTCTTC. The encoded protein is CASSLELINEQFF.

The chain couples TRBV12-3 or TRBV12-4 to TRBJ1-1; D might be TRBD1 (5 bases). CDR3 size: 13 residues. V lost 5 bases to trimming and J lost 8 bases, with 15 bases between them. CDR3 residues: CASSRGGTREAFF. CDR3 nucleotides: TGTGCCAGCAGTCGGGGAGGGACCAGAGAAGCTTTCTTT.

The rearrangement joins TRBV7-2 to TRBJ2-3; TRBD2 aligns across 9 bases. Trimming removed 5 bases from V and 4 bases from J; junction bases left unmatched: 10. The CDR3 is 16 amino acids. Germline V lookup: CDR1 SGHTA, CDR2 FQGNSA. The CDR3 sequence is CASSLLPSGVPDTQYF. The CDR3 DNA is TGTGCCAGCAGCCTCCTCCCTAGCGGGGTTCCAGATACGCAGTATTTT.

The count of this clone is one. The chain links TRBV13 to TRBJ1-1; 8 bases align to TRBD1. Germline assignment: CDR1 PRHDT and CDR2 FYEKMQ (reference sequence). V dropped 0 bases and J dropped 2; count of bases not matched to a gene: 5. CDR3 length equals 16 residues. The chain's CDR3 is CASSLGLDRGNTEAFF. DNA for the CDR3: TGTGCCAGCAGCTTAGGCTTAGACAGGGGTAACACTGAAGCTTTCTTT.

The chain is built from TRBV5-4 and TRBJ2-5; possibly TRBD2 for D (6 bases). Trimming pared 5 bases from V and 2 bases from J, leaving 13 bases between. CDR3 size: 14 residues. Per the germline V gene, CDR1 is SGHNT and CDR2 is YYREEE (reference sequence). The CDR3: CASRGGASQETQYF. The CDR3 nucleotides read TGTGCCAGCAGGGGGGGTGCTTCTCAAGAGACCCAGTACTTC.

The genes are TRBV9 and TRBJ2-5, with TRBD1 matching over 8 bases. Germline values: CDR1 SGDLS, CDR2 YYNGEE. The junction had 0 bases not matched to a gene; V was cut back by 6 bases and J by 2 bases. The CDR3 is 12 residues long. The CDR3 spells CASNRGQETQYF. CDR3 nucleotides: TGTGCCAGCAACAGGGGGCAAGAGACCCAGTACTTC.

In DNA, the CDR3 is TGTGCCAGCAGATCTAACAGGGGATATAATTCACCCCTCCACTTT. This translates into CASRSNRGYNSPLHF. The rearrangement joins TRBV27 to TRBJ1-6; 7 bases line up with TRBD1. Unmatched junction bases numbered 6, after V lost 6 bases and J lost 4 bases. Germline V CDR1 and CDR2: MNHEY, SMNVEV (reference sequence). This CDR3 contains 15 residues.

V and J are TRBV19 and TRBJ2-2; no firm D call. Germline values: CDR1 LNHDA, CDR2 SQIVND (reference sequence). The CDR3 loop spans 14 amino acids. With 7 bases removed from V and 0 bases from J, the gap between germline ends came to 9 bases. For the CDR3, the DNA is TGTGCCAGTACCCCGACACCGAACACCGGGGAGCTGTTTTTT. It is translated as CASTPTPNTGELFF.

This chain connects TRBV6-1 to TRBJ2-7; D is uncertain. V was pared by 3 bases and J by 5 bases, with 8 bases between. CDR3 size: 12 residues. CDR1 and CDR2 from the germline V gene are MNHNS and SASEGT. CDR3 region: CASSDGWDEQYF. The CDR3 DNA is TGTGCCAGCAGTGACGGGTGGGACGAGCAGTACTTC.

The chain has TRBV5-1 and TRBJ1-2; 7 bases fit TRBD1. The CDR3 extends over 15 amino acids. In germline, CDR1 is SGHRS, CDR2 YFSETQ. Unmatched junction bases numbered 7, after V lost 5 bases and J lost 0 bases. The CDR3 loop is CASSLTGDSNYGYTF. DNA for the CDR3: TGCGCCAGCAGTCTTACAGGGGACTCTAACTATGGCTACACCTTC.

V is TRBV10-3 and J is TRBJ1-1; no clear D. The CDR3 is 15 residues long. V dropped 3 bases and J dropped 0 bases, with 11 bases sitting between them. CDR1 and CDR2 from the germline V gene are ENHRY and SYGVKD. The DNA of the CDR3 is TGTGCCATCAGTGAATCAGGATCTGTGAACACTGAAGCTTTCTTT. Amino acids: CAISESGSVNTEAFF.

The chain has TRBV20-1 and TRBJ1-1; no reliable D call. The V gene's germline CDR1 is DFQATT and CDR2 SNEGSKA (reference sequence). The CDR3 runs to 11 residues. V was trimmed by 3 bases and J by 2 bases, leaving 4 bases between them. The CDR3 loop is CSARRNTEAFF. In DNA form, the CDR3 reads TGCAGTGCTAGGAGAAACACTGAAGCTTTCTTT.

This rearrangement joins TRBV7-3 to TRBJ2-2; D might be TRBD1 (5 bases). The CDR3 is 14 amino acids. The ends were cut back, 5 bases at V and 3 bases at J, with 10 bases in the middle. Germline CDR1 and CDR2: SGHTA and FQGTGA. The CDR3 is CASSRVRDTGELFF. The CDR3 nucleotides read TGTGCCAGCAGCCGAGTCAGGGACACCGGGGAGCTGTTTTTT.

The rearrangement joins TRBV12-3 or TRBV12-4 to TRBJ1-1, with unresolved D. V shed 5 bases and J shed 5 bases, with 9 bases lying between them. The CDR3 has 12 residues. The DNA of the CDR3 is TGTGCCAGCAGTCAACGCGAAACTGAAGCTTTCTTT. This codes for CASSQRETEAFF.

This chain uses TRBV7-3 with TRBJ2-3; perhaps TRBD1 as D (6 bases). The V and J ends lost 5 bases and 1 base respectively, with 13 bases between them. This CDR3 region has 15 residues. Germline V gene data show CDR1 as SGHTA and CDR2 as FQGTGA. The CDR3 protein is CASSPNQGRTDTQYF. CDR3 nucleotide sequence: TGTGCCAGCAGCCCTAACCAGGGGCGCACAGATACGCAGTATTTT.

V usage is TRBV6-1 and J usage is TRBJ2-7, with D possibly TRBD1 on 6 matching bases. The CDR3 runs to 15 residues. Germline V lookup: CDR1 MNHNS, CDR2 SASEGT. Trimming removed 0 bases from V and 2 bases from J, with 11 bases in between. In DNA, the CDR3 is TGTGCCAGCAGTGAAGCTGGACAGCGAGCCTACGAGCAGTACTTC. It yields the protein CASSEAGQRAYEQYF.

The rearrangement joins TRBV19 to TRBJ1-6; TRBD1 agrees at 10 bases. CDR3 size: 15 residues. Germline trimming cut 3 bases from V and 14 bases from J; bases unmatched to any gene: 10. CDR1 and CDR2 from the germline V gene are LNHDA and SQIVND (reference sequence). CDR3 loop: CASSISDRGVGALHF. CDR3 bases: TGTGCCAGTAGTATTTCGGACAGGGGGGTTGGCGCCCTCCACTTT.

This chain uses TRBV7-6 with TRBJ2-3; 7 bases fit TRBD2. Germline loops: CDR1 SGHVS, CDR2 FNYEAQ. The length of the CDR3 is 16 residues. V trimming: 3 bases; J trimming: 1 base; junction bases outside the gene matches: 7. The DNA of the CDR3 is TGTGCCAGCAGCTTGGGGCAGCGGGGCGGCACAGATACGCAGTATTTT. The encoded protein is CASSLGQRGGTDTQYF.